This TCR beta chain was observed in a study of neurological immune-mediated disorders. The cDNA was generated through 5'RACE incorporating 10-nucleotide random UMIs. TCRdb recomputed calls from the 5' RACE reads with MiXCR, one row per CDR3 protein. The sample has about 38,000 distinct CDR3 sequences; around 5% are singletons. The sorted libraries involved the use of more than 950,000 CD4+ or CD8+ T cells. Broader study findings: Because no CDR3 amino acid sequences were shared across subjects by expanded clones, private repertoires were suggested in all groups.

V was trimmed by 2 bases and J by 0 bases, leaving 11 bases between them. The germline V gene has CDR1 DFQATT and CDR2 SNEGSKA (reference sequence). The CDR3 runs 15 residues. In its sample, this clonotype was seen many times. What it binds is not known. The sequenced sample consisted of CD4+ T cells from blood. This receptor was taken from a man younger than 35 in good health. The chain employs TRBV20-1 and TRBJ2-4, with D possibly being TRBD1 (6 bases). The chain's CDR3 is CSARRRGLAKNIQYF. The CDR3 DNA is TGCAGTGCTAGACGCAGGGGCCTAGCCAAAAACATTCAGTACTTC.